Below are 32 T cell receptor beta chains sequenced from a single sample in a study of blood T cell repertoires in COVID-19. Repertoires were generated with immunoSEQ multiplex PCR, while TCRdb's copy carries only in-frame clones and drops some. The data contain approximately 210,000 clones, roughly four fifths of them singletons. Sequenced sample: peripheral blood. The receptor set was obtained from a woman aged 40 to 50 with acute or convalescent COVID-19.

The chain combines TRBV12-3 or TRBV12-4 with TRBJ2-7; 8 nucleotides align to TRBD2. V was pared by 4 bases and J by 9 bases, with 5 bases of the junction left unmatched. This CDR3 spans 12 amino acids. CDR3 protein: CASSSQSGGQYF. CDR3 nucleotides: TGTGCCAGCAGTTCACAGAGCGGGGGGCAGTACTTC.

This sequence joins TRBV6-5 and TRBJ1-1; 8 bases are a match to TRBD1. V trimming: 10 bases; J trimming: 1 base; junction bases outside the gene matches: 5. This CDR3 comprises 13 residues. CDR1 and CDR2 from the germline V gene are MNHEY and SVGAGI. The CDR3 bases are TGTGCCATCGACAGGGGACCGAACACTGAAGCTTTCTTT. Its translation: CAIDRGPNTEAFF.

The chain carries TRBV27 and TRBJ2-3; 13 bases match TRBD2. Losses at the gene ends were 3 bases for V and 6 bases for J; bases not matched to a gene: 12. CDR1 MNHEY and CDR2 SMNVEV come from the germline V gene (reference sequence). This CDR3 comprises 18 residues. The CDR3 nucleotides read TGTGCCAGCAGTTTTGCCCCACTAGCGGGAGGGCTTGGGGATACGCAGTATTTT. Its translation: CASSFAPLAGGLGDTQYF.

V is TRBV12-3 or TRBV12-4 and J is TRBJ2-7; TRBD1 matches at 7 bases. The CDR3 runs to 13 residues. With 6 bases clipped from V and 3 bases from J, the junction kept 5 bases outside the gene matches. In DNA form, the CDR3 reads TGTGCCAGCAGAATACAGGGGAGCTACGAGCAGTACTTC. This translates into CASRIQGSYEQYF.

The chain combines TRBV11-2 with TRBJ1-1; D perhaps matches TRBD1 (6 bases). V lost 5 bases and J lost 11, with 18 bases in between. The CDR3 sequence is 13 residues long. The germline gives CDR1 SGHAT, CDR2 FQNNGV. In DNA form, the CDR3 reads TGTGCCAGCAGCCCAAGACAGGACCTTACTGCTTTCTTT. Its protein product is CASSPRQDLTAFF.

The rearrangement uses TRBV5-1 and TRBJ1-4, with TRBD1 as a possible D gene (6 bases). CDR1 and CDR2 from the germline V gene are SGHRS and YFSETQ. V was trimmed by 0 bases and J by 8 bases, leaving 14 bases between them. The CDR3 totals 15 residues. CDR3 nucleotides: TGCGCCAGCAGCTTGGACTATAGGGGGGGAGAAAAACTGTTTTTT. Translated, it gives CASSLDYRGGEKLFF.

The chain combines TRBV5-1 with TRBJ2-1; 10 nucleotides agree with TRBD2. Germline loops: CDR1 SGHRS, CDR2 YFSETQ. The trim removed 3 bases at V and 4 bases at J, leaving 4 bases unmatched. The CDR3 sequence is 15 residues long. The CDR3 reads CASSSGTSEYNEQFF. The CDR3, as DNA: TGCGCCAGCAGCTCCGGGACTAGCGAATACAATGAGCAGTTCTTC.

The chain carries TRBV29-1 and TRBJ2-3; 10 bases line up with TRBD1. From germline, CDR1 is SQVTM and CDR2 ANQGSEA. CDR3 size: 13 residues. The trim removed 7 bases at V and 5 bases at J, leaving 6 bases unmatched. Here the CDR3 reads CSGAGQGLDTQYF. CDR3 DNA sequence: TGCAGCGGAGCGGGACAGGGGCTAGATACGCAGTATTTT.

The chain has TRBV3-1 (or the pseudogene TRBV3-2) and TRBJ1-3, with TRBD1 matching 7 bases. With V trimmed by 0 bases and J by 1 base, 9 bases remained unmatched. The germline CDR1 and CDR2 sequences are LGHDT and YNNKEL (reference sequence). There are 18 residues in the CDR3. The CDR3 loop is CASSQDLANRGSGNTIYF. DNA of the CDR3: TGTGCCAGCAGCCAAGATCTTGCCAACAGGGGATCTGGAAACACCATATATTTT.

The table lists this clone with a few counts. This chain links TRBV20-1 with TRBJ1-1, with D unresolved. Per the germline V gene, CDR1 is DFQATT and CDR2 is SNEGSKA (reference sequence). V was clipped by 7 bases and J by 6 bases, with 27 bases between them. There are 16 residues in the CDR3. The CDR3 spells CSVSPPFGGRGAEAFF. CDR3 nucleotide sequence: TGCAGTGTTAGTCCCCCCTTTGGAGGGCGCGGCGCTGAAGCTTTCTTT.

This chain links TRBV19 with TRBJ1-1; D is unclear. CDR1 is LNHDA and CDR2 is SQIVND in the germline V gene (reference sequence). V lost 0 bases, J lost 10 bases, and 6 bases lay in between. The CDR3 covers 11 residues. CDR3 coding DNA: TGTGCCAGTAGTATAGATCTTAGAGCTTTCTTT. As protein: CASSIDLRAFF. The full variable domain, with the rest looked up from reference TRBV19 and TRBJ1-1, is DGGITQSPKYLFRKEGQNVTLSCEQNLNHDAMYWYRQDPGQGLRLIYYSQIVNDFQKGDIAEGYSVSREKKESFPLTVTSAQKNPTAFYLCASSIDLRAFFGQGTRLTVV.

The chain links TRBV7-9 to TRBJ2-3; TRBD1 is a possible D gene (5 bases). Trimming stripped 3 bases from V and 7 bases from J, with 11 bases between. CDR1 is SEHNR and CDR2 is FQNEAQ in the germline V gene (reference sequence). This CDR3 is 13 amino acids long. The CDR3 sequence: CASSFRQSNTQYF. The CDR3 DNA reads TGTGCCAGCAGCTTCCGACAGAGTAATACGCAGTATTTT.

The chain employs TRBV6-1 and TRBJ2-5; 7 positions agree with TRBD2. The germline CDR1 and CDR2 sequences are MNHNS and SASEGT. V was pared by 3 bases and J by 9 bases, with 13 bases of the junction left unmatched. The CDR3 is made up of 15 amino acids. As DNA, the CDR3 is TGTGCCAGCAGTGACGCGCTCCAGGGCAGCGGGGCCCAGTACTTC. As protein: CASSDALQGSGAQYF.

The chain has TRBV12-3 or TRBV12-4 and TRBJ1-4; 8 bases agree with TRBD1. The junction had 5 bases not matched to a gene; V was cut back by 6 bases and J by 8 bases. There are 13 residues in the CDR3. The CDR3 reads CASRRTGKEKLFF. CDR3 in DNA: TGTGCCAGCAGGCGGACAGGGAAAGAAAAACTGTTTTTT.

The chain joins TRBV11-1 to TRBJ1-2; D perhaps matches TRBD1 (5 bases). The V end lost 0 bases, the J end lost 4 bases, and 12 bases lay between the germline ends. The CDR3 is 15 residues long. The germline V gene encodes CDR1 SGHAT and CDR2 FQDESV (reference sequence). The chain's CDR3 is CASSLARGTLYGYTF. The DNA for the CDR3 is TGTGCCAGCAGCTTAGCGCGGGGGACTCTCTATGGCTACACCTTC.

The chain combines TRBV7-6 with TRBJ2-5, with 7 bases lining up with TRBD1. The CDR3 spans 14 residues. Looked up from germline, CDR1 is SGHVS and CDR2 is FNYEAQ. The J segment lost 7 bases and the V segment lost 5 bases, leaving 10 bases of the junction unmatched. The CDR3 DNA follows: TGTGCCAGCAGCCGTGGGGACAGCGTCGGGACCCAGTACTTC. Translating it yields CASSRGDSVGTQYF.

The chain joins TRBV6-2 or TRBV6-3 to TRBJ1-2, with 9 bases aligning to TRBD1. There are 15 residues in the CDR3. J lost 4 bases, V lost 6 bases, and 9 bases had no gene match. In germline, CDR1 is MNHEY, CDR2 SVGEGT. In nucleotides, the CDR3 is TGTGCCAGCAGCTTTCCGGGACAGGGAGCCTATGGCTACACCTTC. It codes for CASSFPGQGAYGYTF.

V and J are TRBV5-1 and TRBJ2-6, with 7 bases matching TRBD1. This CDR3 is built from 18 residues. CDR1 is SGHRS and CDR2 is YFSETQ in the germline V gene. The trim removed 0 bases at V and 0 bases at J, leaving 6 bases unmatched. The CDR3 DNA reads as TGCGCCAGCAGCTTGGTGGCCCGACAGGGCTCTGGGGCCAACGTCCTGACTTTC. This codes for CASSLVARQGSGANVLTF.

This chain connects TRBV18 to TRBJ2-1, with 9 bases lining up with TRBD1. The V gene end was trimmed by 0 bases and the J gene end by 7 bases; junction bases not matched to a gene: 4. CDR1 is KGHSH, CDR2 LQKENI, per germline. The length of the CDR3 is 15 residues. The CDR3 nucleotides are TGTGCCAGCTCACCACCAGTCGGGACAGGGAATGAGCAGTTCTTC. It specifies CASSPPVGTGNEQFF.

The chain uses TRBV19 and TRBJ2-7; D perhaps matches TRBD1 (6 bases). Between the trimmed V and J ends, which lost 5 bases and 2 bases, there was a span of 10 bases. Germline V gene lookup returns CDR1 LNHDA and CDR2 SQIVND (reference sequence). The CDR3 is made up of 13 amino acids. The CDR3 nucleotides read TGTGCCAGTAGTCGGCAGGGGACCTACGAGCAGTACTTC. Translated: CASSRQGTYEQYF.

The chain has TRBV5-1 and TRBJ1-4, with D possibly TRBD1 on 5 matching bases. V dropped 6 bases and J dropped 5 bases, with 17 bases sitting between them. CDR3 size: 15 residues. The germline V gene encodes CDR1 SGHRS and CDR2 YFSETQ. For the CDR3, the DNA is TGCGCCAGCAACCCAGGGTTCCTAGGGAATGAAAAACTGTTTTTT. Translation: CASNPGFLGNEKLFF.

The CDR3 spells CASSLTRDTEAFF. CDR3 nucleotide sequence: TGTGCCAGCAGCTTAACGAGGGACACTGAAGCTTTCTTT. This sequence joins TRBV7-3 and TRBJ1-1; D gene uncertain. Germline assignment: CDR1 SGHTA and CDR2 FQGTGA. The CDR3 spans 13 residues. The V end was cut by 0 bases, the J end by 3 bases, with 5 bases between.

V gene TRBV25-1 combines with J gene TRBJ2-2; 9 positions match TRBD2. With 4 bases clipped from V and 5 bases from J, the junction kept 5 bases outside the gene matches. In germline, CDR1 is MGHDK, CDR2 SYGVNS. The CDR3 contains 15 residues. The CDR3 reads CASSGVAGVTGELFF. The CDR3 DNA reads as TGTGCCAGCAGTGGCGTAGCGGGAGTAACCGGGGAGCTGTTTTTT.

CDR3 coding DNA: TGTGCCAGCAGCTTAGAAACAGCGGGGGATAGCACAGATACGCAGTATTTT. It yields the protein CASSLETAGDSTDTQYF. The chain recombines TRBV7-6 with TRBJ2-3, with 8 bases identical to TRBD2. The CDR3 consists of 17 residues. CDR1 SGHVS and CDR2 FNYEAQ come from the germline V gene. V shed 1 base, J shed 0 bases, and the junction held 6 bases outside the gene matches.

The chain links TRBV14 to TRBJ1-1; D call uncertain. Germline V CDR1 and CDR2: SGHDN, FVKESK. Trimming shortened V by 1 base and J by 6 bases, and 12 bases separated the two germline ends. The CDR3 extends over 14 amino acids. As DNA, the CDR3 is TGTGCCAGCAGCCAAGCGAGAGGTGTCGCTGAAGCTTTCTTT. It translates to CASSQARGVAEAFF.

Concerning this clone: Its ends do not fully match the called genes, so a read error is possible. The rearrangement joins TRBV6-5 to TRBJ2-3; no clear D. The CDR3 length is 13 residues. Germline V gene sequence: CDR1 MNHEY, CDR2 SVGAGI. In DNA form, the CDR3 reads TGTGCCAGCAGTAAGATCCGGGTTTCTACGCGGTATTTT. It encodes CASSKIRVSTRYF.

V gene TRBV11-2 combines with J gene TRBJ2-7; TRBD1 matches 7 bases. The length of the CDR3 is 15 residues. Germline V gene sequence: CDR1 SGHAT, CDR2 FQNNGV. The V segment lost 3 bases and the J segment 2 bases; nucleotides outside the gene matches: 7. The CDR3 sequence is CASSLGQSHAYEQYF. CDR3 coding DNA: TGTGCCAGCAGCTTGGGACAGTCCCACGCCTACGAGCAGTACTTC.

The chain employs TRBV6-1 and TRBJ2-1; 9 positions match TRBD2. Germline CDR1 and CDR2: MNHNS and SASEGT. This CDR3 comprises 17 residues. V gave up 1 base and J gave up 7 bases; unmatched junction bases: 11. The CDR3 loop reads CASSEGVAGVTRNEQFF. CDR3 nucleotide sequence: TGTGCCAGCAGTGAAGGGGTAGCGGGGGTAACCCGTAATGAGCAGTTCTTC.

The rearrangement joins TRBV2 to TRBJ1-5; 7 bases are a match to TRBD1. J gave up 9 bases and V 8 bases, and 10 bases lay outside the gene matches. The germline gives CDR1 SNHLY, CDR2 FYNNEI. This CDR3 region has 13 residues. The CDR3 protein is CASGTEIIPPQHF. For the CDR3, the DNA is TGTGCCAGCGGGACAGAAATAATTCCGCCCCAGCATTTT.

The CDR3 here is CASSEAAGVEKLFF. The DNA of the CDR3 is TGTGCCAGCAGTGAAGCGGCAGGGGTCGAAAAACTGTTTTTT. The chain carries TRBV2 and TRBJ1-4; possible D gene TRBD1, 6 bases. Trimming cost V 0 bases and J 8 bases, with 10 bases left between them. The CDR3 consists of 14 residues. Germline CDR1 and CDR2: SNHLY and FYNNEI.

The chain couples TRBV6-2 or TRBV6-3 to TRBJ2-5; perhaps TRBD2 as D (6 bases). CDR3 length: 15 residues. Between the trimmed V and J ends, which lost 2 bases and 4 bases, there was a span of 14 bases. CDR1 is MNHEY, CDR2 SVGEGT, per germline. The CDR3 DNA sequence: TGTGCCAGCAGTTACCAAGCCGGGAGACGAGAGACCCAGTACTTC. Translating gives CASSYQAGRRETQYF.

CDR3 amino acids: CASSLEGGMRKGNEQFF. The CDR3 nucleotides read TGTGCCAGCAGCTTAGAAGGCGGGATGAGAAAAGGCAATGAGCAGTTCTTC. The chain is built from TRBV11-2 and TRBJ2-1; TRBD2 might be the D (6 bases). V was cut by 0 bases and J by 6 bases, with 18 bases left in between. The CDR3 has 17 amino acids. Germline V gives CDR1 SGHAT, CDR2 FQNNGV.